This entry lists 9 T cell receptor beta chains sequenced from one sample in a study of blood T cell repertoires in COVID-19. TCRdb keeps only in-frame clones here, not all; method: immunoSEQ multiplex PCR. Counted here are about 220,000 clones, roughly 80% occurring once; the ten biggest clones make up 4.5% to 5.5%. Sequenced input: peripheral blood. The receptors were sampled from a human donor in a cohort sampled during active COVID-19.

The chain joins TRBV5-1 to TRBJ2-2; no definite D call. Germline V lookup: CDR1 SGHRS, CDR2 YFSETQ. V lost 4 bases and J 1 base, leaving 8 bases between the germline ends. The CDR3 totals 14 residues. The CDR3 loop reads CASSGSQNTGELFF. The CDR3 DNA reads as TGCGCCAGCAGCGGCAGTCAGAACACCGGGGAGCTGTTTTTT.

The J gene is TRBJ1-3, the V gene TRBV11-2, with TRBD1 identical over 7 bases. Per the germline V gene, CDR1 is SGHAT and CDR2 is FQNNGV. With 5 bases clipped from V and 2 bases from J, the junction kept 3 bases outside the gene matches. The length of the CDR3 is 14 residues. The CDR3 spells CASSPQGAGNTIYF. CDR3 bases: TGTGCCAGCAGCCCCCAGGGGGCTGGAAACACCATATATTTT.

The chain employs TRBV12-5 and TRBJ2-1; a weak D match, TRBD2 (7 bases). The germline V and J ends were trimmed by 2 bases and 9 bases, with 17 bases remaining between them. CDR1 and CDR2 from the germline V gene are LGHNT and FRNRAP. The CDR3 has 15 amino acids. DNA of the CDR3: TGTGCTAGTGGTTTGCTTTCACGGGGGGCGCGTGAGCAGTTCTTC. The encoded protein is CASGLLSRGAREQFF.

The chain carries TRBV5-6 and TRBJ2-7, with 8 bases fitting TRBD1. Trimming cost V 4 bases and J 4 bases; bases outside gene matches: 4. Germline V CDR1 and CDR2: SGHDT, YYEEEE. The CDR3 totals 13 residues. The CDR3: CASSATGGYEQYF. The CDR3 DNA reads TGTGCCAGCAGCGCTACAGGGGGTTACGAGCAGTACTTC.

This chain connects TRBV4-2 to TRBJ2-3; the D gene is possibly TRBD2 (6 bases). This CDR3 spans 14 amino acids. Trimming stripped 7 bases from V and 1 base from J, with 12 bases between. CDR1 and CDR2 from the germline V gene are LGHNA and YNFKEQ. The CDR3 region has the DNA TGTGCCAGCACCCGGGGACTCCGCACAGATACGCAGTATTTT. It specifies CASTRGLRTDTQYF.

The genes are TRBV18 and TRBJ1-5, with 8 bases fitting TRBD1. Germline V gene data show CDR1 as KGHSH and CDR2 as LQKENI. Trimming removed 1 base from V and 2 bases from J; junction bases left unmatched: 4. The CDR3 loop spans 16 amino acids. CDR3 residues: CASSPLAQGGNQPQHF. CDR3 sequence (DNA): TGTGCCAGCTCACCACTCGCACAGGGGGGCAATCAGCCCCAGCATTTT.

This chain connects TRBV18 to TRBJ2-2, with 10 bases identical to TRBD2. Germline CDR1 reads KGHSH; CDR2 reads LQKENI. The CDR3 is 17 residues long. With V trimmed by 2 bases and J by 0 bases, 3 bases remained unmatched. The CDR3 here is CASSPRTSGTNTGELFF. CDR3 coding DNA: TGTGCCAGCTCACCAAGGACTAGCGGAACGAACACCGGGGAGCTGTTTTTT.

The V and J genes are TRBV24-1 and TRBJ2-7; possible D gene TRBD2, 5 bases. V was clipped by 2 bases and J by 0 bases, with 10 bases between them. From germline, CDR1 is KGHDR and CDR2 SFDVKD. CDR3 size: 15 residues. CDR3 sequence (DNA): TGTGCCACCAGTGATTCGAGCGGTATCTCCTACGAGCAGTACTTC. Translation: CATSDSSGISYEQYF.

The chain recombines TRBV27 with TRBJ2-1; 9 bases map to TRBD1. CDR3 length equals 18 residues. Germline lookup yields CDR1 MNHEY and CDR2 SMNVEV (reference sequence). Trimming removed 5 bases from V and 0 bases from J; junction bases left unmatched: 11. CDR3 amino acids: CASSDRGGIQSSYNEQFF. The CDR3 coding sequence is TGTGCCAGCAGTGACAGGGGGGGTATACAAAGCTCCTACAATGAGCAGTTCTTC.